The rows below give T cell receptor beta chains drawn from one sample of a study of T cells after yellow fever vaccination. TCRdb recomputed calls from the 5' RACE reads with MiXCR, one row per CDR3 protein. Seen here are a few hundred thousand distinct CDR3 sequences, 6.8% observed once, and the top ten hold about a sixth. Sequenced here: PBMCs, sampled about 49 days after the first yellow fever vaccination. The receptors derive from a man aged 18 to 29 who received the YFV17D yellow fever vaccine. The CDR3 runs from the conserved cysteine through the conserved F or W. D genes are given only for firm matches. Clone size is not always given. Where it is, it says once, few, many or a class for expanded clones.

abundance	j_gene	d_gene	v_gene	CDR3aa	CDR3nt
.	TRBJ2-1	.	TRBV20-1	CSARGGEWTLVNEQFF	TGCAGTGCTAGAGGGGGCGAATGGACTCTGGTAAATGAGCAGTTCTTC
many	TRBJ2-2	.	TRBV19	CASSIRLDYTGELFF	TGTGCCAGTAGTATAAGATTGGACTACACCGGGGAGCTGTTTTTT
few	TRBJ2-7	TRBD1	TRBV4-3	CASSQETGYYYEQYF	TGCGCCAGCAGCCAAGAGACAGGGTACTACTACGAGCAGTACTTC
many	TRBJ2-3	.	TRBV5-1	CASSLGKDTQYF	TGCGCCAGCAGCTTGGGGAAAGATACGCAGTATTTT
.	TRBJ2-1	.	TRBV20-1	CSARDQGGNEQFF	TGCAGTGCTAGAGATCAGGGGGGCAATGAGCAGTTCTTC
many	TRBJ2-1	TRBD1	TRBV9	CASSSQGVPYNEQFF	TGTGCCAGCAGCTCCCAGGGGGTCCCCTACAATGAGCAGTTCTTC
.	TRBJ2-5	TRBD2	TRBV24-1	CATSDQGLAGVETQYF	TGTGCCACCAGTGACCAGGGACTAGCGGGGGTAGAGACCCAGTACTTC
few	TRBJ2-5	TRBD1	TRBV28	CASSLGQERTQYF	TGTGCCAGCAGTCTTGGACAGGAAAGGACCCAGTACTTC
many	TRBJ1-1	TRBD1	TRBV6-1	CASSKRQGNTEAFF	TGTGCCAGCAGTAAAAGACAGGGTAACACTGAAGCTTTCTTT
many	TRBJ2-3	TRBD1	TRBV5-1	CASRTGTAIIDTQYF	TGCGCCAGCAGGACCGGGACAGCTATAATAGATACGCAGTATTTT
many	TRBJ2-5	.	TRBV7-2	CASSLEATQYF	TGTGCCAGCAGCTTAGAAGCGACCCAGTACTTC
many	TRBJ2-5	TRBD1	TRBV12-3/TRBV12-4	CASSWTGGETQYF	TGTGCCAGCAGCTGGACAGGGGGAGAGACCCAGTACTTC
.	TRBJ1-6	TRBD1	TRBV5-1	CASRGQASNSPLHF	TGCGCCAGCAGAGGACAGGCTTCTAATTCACCCCTCCACTTT
.	TRBJ2-7	.	TRBV6-5	CASSLPRRAAPGYEQYF	TGTGCCAGCAGTCTACCCCGAAGAGCGGCCCCGGGCTACGAGCAGTACTTC
many	TRBJ2-1	.	TRBV18	CASSPPNYNEQFF	TGTGCCAGCTCACCACCGAACTACAATGAGCAGTTCTTC
.	TRBJ1-1	.	TRBV7-8	CASSLWAAGANTEAFF	TGTGCCAGCAGCTTGTGGGCGGCAGGGGCGAACACTGAAGCTTTCTTT
.	TRBJ2-2	.	TRBV25-1	CASGREHTWELFF	TGTGCCAGCGGTAGGGAACACACCTGGGAGCTGTTTTTT
many	TRBJ2-3	.	TRBV4-3	CASSQGRDRRRGDTQYF	TGCGCCAGCAGCCAGGGTAGGGACCGTCGGAGGGGAGATACGCAGTATTTT
few	TRBJ2-2	.	TRBV19	CASSPPLGLGLRGNTGELFF	TGTGCCAGTAGTCCCCCTCTGGGCCTAGGCCTAAGGGGTAACACCGGGGAGCTGTTTTTT
few	TRBJ1-2	.	TRBV6-5	CASSYSENYGYTF	TGTGCCAGCAGTTACTCAGAAAACTATGGCTACACCTTC
few	TRBJ1-5	TRBD1	TRBV4-3	CASSSRRGTEPQHF	TGCGCCAGCAGCTCCCGTCGGGGGACAGAGCCCCAGCATTTT
few	TRBJ1-3	.	TRBV10-3	CAISELPGNTIYF	TGTGCCATCAGTGAGCTTCCGGGCAACACCATATATTTT
.	TRBJ2-2	.	TRBV7-2	CASSISPGTVNTGELFF	TGTGCCAGCAGCATCTCCCCCGGGACGGTGAACACCGGGGAGCTGTTTTTT
many	TRBJ1-5	.	TRBV7-2	CASSLDGLNQPQHF	TGTGCCAGCAGCTTAGACGGACTGAATCAGCCCCAGCATTTT
many	TRBJ2-3	.	TRBV7-3	CASSLIGSRADTQYF	TGTGCCAGCAGCTTAATTGGGAGTCGGGCAGATACGCAGTATTTT
few	TRBJ2-2	.	TRBV7-3	CASSLGTAFTGELFF	TGTGCCAGCAGCTTGGGCACAGCCTTCACCGGGGAGCTGTTTTTT